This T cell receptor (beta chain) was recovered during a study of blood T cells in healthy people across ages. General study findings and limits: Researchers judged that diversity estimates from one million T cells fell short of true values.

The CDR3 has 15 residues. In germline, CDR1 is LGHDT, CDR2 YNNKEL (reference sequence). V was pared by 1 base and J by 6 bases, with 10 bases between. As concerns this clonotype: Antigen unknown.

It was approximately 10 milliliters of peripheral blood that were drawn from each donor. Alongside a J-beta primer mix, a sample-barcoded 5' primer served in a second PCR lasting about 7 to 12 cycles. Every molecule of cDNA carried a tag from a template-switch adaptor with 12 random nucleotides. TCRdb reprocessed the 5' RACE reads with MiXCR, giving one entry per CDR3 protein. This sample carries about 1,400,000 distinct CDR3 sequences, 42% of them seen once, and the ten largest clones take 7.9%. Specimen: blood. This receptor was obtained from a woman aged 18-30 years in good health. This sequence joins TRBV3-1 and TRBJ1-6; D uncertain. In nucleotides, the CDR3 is TGTGCCAGCAGCCAAGGAGGTATGGGTAATTCACCCCTCCACTTT. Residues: CASSQGGMGNSPLHF.